This entry concerns a single TCR beta chain. The data are from a study of T cell changes during pregnancy in multiple sclerosis. Sequencing used immunoSEQ multiplex PCR; TCRdb keeps in-frame clones, though not all of them. The sample records around 62,000 clones, 90% being singletons. This CDR3 spans 16 amino acids. Trimming removed 1 base from V and 4 bases from J; junction bases left unmatched: 6. Germline-derived CDR1 and CDR2 are LGHNA and YNFKEQ. J is TRBJ2-1 and V is TRBV4-2; TRBD2 matches at 8 bases. The receptor was isolated from a female donor in good health, enrolled as a control in a pregnancy study. Material: peripheral blood, obtained in the second trimester of pregnancy. The CDR3 sequence is CASSQVGGGPYNEQFF. The DNA for the CDR3 is TGTGCCAGCAGCCAAGTCGGCGGGGGGCCGTACAATGAGCAGTTCTTC.